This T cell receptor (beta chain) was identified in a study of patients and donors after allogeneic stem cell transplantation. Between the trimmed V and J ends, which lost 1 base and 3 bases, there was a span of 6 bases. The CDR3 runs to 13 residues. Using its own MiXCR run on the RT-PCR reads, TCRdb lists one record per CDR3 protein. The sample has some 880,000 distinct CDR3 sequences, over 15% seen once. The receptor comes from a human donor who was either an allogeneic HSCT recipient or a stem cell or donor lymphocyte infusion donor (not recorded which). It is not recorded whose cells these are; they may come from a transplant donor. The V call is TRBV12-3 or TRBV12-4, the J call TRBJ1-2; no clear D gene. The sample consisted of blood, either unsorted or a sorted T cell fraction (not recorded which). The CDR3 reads CASSLEEDYGYTF. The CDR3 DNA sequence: TGTGCCAGCAGTTTAGAGGAGGACTATGGCTACACCTTC.